This TCR beta chain came from a study of cytomegalovirus exposure and HLA in healthy donors. V lost 1 base and J 5 bases, leaving 6 bases between the germline ends. The CDR3 contains 12 residues. Germline V gene lookup returns CDR1 SGHVS and CDR2 FQNEAQ. Use of 60 Vbeta and 13 Jbeta primers characterized the PCR. Libraries were prepared by immunoSEQ multiplex PCR; TCRdb keeps only in-frame clonotypes and omits some of them. The sample has approximately 140,000 clones, approximately 79% seen once; the top ten hold under 8%. The study's findings and limits: Researchers counted 164 TCR beta chains as cytomegalovirus-associated. Specificity for CMV antigens was confirmed in vitro for a few of the CMV-associated chains. An analysis done earlier found most TCR beta V segments productive about 87% or about 30% of the time.

As for this clone: The antigen is unknown.

The V and J genes are TRBV7-8 and TRBJ2-7; D is unresolved. Specimen: PBMCs. The TCR comes from a man between 45 and 60 years old in good health and CMV-seropositive. CDR3 bases: TGTGCCAGCAGCTTAGTCCCAGACGAGCAGTACTTC. It is translated as CASSLVPDEQYF.